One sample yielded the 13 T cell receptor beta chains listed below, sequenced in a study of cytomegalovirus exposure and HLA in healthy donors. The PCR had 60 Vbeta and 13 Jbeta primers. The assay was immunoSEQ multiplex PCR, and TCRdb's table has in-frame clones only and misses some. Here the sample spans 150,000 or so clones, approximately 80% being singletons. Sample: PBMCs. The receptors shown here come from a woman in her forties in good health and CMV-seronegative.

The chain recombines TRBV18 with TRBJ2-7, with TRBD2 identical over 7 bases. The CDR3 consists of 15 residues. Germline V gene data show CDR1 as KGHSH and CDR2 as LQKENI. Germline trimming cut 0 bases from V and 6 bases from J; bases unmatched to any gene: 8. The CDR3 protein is CASSPPGGEMGEQYF. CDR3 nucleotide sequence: TGTGCCAGCTCACCACCGGGGGGGGAAATGGGCGAGCAGTACTTC.

The CDR3 bases are TGCGCCAGCAGCTTGGCCAAGACTAGCGGGGACAATGAGCAGTTCTTC. This codes for CASSLAKTSGDNEQFF. The J gene is TRBJ2-1, the V gene TRBV5-1; 11 positions match TRBD2. The junction had 4 bases not matched to a gene; V was cut back by 0 bases and J by 5 bases. There are 16 residues in the CDR3. Germline V gene data show CDR1 as SGHRS and CDR2 as YFSETQ.

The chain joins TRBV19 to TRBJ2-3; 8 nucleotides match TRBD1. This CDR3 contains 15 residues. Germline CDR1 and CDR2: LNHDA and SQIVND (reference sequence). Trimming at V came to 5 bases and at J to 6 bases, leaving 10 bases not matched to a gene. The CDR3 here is CASSSRTGPWDTQYF. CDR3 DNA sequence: TGTGCCAGTAGTTCCCGGACAGGGCCCTGGGATACGCAGTATTTT.

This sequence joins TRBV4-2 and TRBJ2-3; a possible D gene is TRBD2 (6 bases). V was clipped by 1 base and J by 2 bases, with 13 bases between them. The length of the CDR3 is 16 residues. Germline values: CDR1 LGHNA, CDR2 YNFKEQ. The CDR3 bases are TGTGCCAGCAGCCAAGCCCGGCGGGAAACCACAGATACGCAGTATTTT. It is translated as CASSQARRETTDTQYF.

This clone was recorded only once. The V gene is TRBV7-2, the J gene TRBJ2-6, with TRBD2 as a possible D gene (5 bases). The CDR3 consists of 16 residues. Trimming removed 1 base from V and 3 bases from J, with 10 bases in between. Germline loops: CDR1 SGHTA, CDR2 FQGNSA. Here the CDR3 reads CASSLVPGSGANVLTF. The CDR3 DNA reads TGTGCCAGCAGCTTAGTACCGGGAAGTGGGGCCAACGTCCTGACTTTC.

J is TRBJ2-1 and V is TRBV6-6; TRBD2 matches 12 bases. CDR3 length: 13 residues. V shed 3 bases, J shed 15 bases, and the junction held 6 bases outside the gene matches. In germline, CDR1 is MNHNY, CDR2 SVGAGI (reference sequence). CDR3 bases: TGTGCCAGCAGTTATTCGGGACTAGCGGGCCCGTTCTTC. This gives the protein CASSYSGLAGPFF.

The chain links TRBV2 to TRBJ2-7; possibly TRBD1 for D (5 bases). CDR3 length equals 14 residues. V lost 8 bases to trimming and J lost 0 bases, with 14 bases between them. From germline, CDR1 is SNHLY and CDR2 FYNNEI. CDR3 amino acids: CASRRTHFSYEQYF. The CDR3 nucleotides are TGTGCCAGCCGTCGGACACACTTCTCCTACGAGCAGTACTTC.

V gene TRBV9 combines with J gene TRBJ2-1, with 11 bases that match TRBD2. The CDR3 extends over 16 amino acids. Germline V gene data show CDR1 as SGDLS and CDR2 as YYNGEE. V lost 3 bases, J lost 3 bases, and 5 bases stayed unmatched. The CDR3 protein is CASSERTSGRYNEQFF. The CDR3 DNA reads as TGTGCCAGCAGCGAAAGGACTAGCGGGCGCTACAATGAGCAGTTCTTC. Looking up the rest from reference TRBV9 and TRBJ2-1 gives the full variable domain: DSGVTQTPKHLITATGQRVTLRCSPRSGDLSVYWYQQSLDQGLQFLIQYYNGEERAKGNILERFSAQQFPDLHSELNLSSLELGDSALYFCASSERTSGRYNEQFFGPGTRLTVL.

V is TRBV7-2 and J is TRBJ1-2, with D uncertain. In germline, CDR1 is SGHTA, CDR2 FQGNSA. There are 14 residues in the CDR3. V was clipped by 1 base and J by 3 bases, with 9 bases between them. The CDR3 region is CASSLGMGDYGYTF. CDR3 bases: TGTGCCAGCAGCTTAGGGATGGGAGACTATGGCTACACCTTC.

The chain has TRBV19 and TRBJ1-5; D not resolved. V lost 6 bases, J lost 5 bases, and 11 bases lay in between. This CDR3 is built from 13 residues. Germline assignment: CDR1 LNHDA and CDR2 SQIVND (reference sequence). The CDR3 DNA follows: TGTGCCAGTAGGGCGGAGGTTGATCAGCCCCAGCATTTT. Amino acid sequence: CASRAEVDQPQHF.

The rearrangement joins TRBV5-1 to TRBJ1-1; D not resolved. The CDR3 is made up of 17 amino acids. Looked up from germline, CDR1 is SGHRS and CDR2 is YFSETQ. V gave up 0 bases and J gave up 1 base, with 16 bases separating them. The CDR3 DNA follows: TGCGCCAGCAGCTTGGATATGCCTGGCCCGAAGAACACTGAAGCTTTCTTT. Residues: CASSLDMPGPKNTEAFF. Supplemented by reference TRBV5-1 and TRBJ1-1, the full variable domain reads KAGVTQTPRYLIKTRGQQVTLSCSPISGHRSVSWYQQTPGQGLQFLFEYFSETQRNKGNFPGRFSGRQFSNSRSEMNVSTLELGDSALYLCASSLDMPGPKNTEAFFGQGTRLTVV.

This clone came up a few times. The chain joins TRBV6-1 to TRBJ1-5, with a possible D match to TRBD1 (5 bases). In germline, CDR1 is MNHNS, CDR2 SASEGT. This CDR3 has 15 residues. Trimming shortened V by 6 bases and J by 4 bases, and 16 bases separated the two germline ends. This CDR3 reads CASSSLGPANQPQHF. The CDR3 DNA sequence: TGTGCCAGCAGCTCCCTGGGGCCAGCTAATCAGCCCCAGCATTTT.

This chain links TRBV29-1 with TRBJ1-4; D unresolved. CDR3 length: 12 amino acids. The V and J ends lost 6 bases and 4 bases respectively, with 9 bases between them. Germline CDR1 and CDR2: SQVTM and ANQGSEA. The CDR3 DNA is TGCAGCGTCTACGCGGGTAATGAAAAACTGTTTTTT. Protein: CSVYAGNEKLFF.